This T cell receptor beta chain was found in a study of response to subunit inactivated influenza vaccine. Study observations and caveats: Authors suggested each seasonal flu vaccination may recruit only limited numbers of new T cells.

This clonotype was seen repeatedly, ten times or more. Its antigen is not identified. MiXCR, applied by TCRdb to the RT-PCR reads, yields one record per CDR3 protein. The sample records roughly 630,000 distinct CDR3 sequences, about 15% being singletons. The sequence was obtained from a man aged 50-59 years who received an inactivated influenza vaccine. Sample: PBMCs from blood, taken less than 15 days before vaccination.

Here the CDR3 DNA reads TGTGCCATCAGTTCCTCCTCCGACAGGGATTCACCCCTCCACTTT. It yields the protein CAISSSSDRDSPLHF. The chain is built from TRBV10-3 and TRBJ1-6; 7 nucleotides align to TRBD1. Per the germline V gene, CDR1 is ENHRY and CDR2 is SYGVKD. Germline trimming cut 5 bases from V and 8 bases from J; bases unmatched to any gene: 9. This CDR3 comprises 15 residues.